This T cell receptor beta chain was sequenced in a study of blood T cell repertoires in COVID-19. TCRdb's copy holds only in-frame clones and misses some; the assay was immunoSEQ multiplex PCR. The sample yields under 50,000 clones, about 88% seen once. Per the germline V gene, CDR1 is SGHRS and CDR2 is YFSETQ. CDR3 size: 15 residues. V shed 6 bases, J shed 5 bases, and the junction held 7 bases outside the gene matches. Sequenced: peripheral blood. The chain couples TRBV5-1 to TRBJ2-1; TRBD1 matches 11 bases. The TCR was taken from a man between 65 and 85 years old with active COVID-19. The CDR3 DNA sequence: TGCGCCAGCACCACCGGGACAGGGGGGCACAATGAGCAGTTCTTC. It specifies CASTTGTGGHNEQFF.